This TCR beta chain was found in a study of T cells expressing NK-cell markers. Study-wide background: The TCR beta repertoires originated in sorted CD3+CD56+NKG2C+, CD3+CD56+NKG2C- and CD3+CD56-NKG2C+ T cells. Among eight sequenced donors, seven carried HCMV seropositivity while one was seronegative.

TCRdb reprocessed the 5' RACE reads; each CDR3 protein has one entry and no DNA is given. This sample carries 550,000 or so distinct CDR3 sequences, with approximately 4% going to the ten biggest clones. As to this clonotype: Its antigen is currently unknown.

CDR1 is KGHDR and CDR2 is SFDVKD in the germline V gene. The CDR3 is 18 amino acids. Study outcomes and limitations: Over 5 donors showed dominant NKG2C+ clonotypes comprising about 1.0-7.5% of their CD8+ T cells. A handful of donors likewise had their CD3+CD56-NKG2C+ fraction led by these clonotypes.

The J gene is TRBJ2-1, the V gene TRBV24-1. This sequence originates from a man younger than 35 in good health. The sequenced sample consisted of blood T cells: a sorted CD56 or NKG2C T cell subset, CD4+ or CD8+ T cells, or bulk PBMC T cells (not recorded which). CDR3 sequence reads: CATSDFQATHKSYNEQFF.